The clone carrying this T cell receptor (beta chain) was picked up a small number of times. The sample comes from a study of blood T cell repertoires in COVID-19. Method: immunoSEQ multiplex PCR; TCRdb's copy keeps in-frame clones and lacks some. The sample includes 50,000 to 55,000 clones, 89% of them seen just once. The sequenced sample consisted of peripheral blood. This TCR came from a man between 60 and 75 years old with active COVID-19.

CDR3 residues: CASSQGEGEKLFF. CDR3 DNA: TGTGCCAGCAGCCAAGGGGAAGGAGAAAAACTGTTTTTT. The genes are TRBV7-3 and TRBJ1-4; tentative D call: TRBD1 (5 bases). This CDR3 has 13 residues. CDR1 and CDR2 from the germline V gene are SGHTA and FQGTGA. Trimming removed 5 bases at V and 8 bases at J, with 12 bases between.